This T cell receptor beta chain was identified in a study of neurological immune-mediated disorders. A 10-nucleotide random UMI tagged transcripts in template-switch 5'RACE cDNA synthesis. TCRdb re-derived calls from the 5' RACE reads in MiXCR, one entry per CDR3 protein. The sample has tens of thousands of distinct CDR3 sequences, 10% seen once. Germline CDR1 and CDR2: SQVTM and ANQGSEA. Trimming cost V 6 bases and J 2 bases; bases outside gene matches: 7. The CDR3 covers 14 residues. Unsorted libraries were derived from 2 million PBMCs stored at -80 C. This clonotype is classed as medium-sized. The TCR was taken from a woman aged 30 to 39 with HTLV-1-associated myelopathy (HAM/TSP). The chain recombines TRBV29-1 with TRBJ1-2; 9 positions match TRBD1. Sequenced sample: PBMCs. CDR3 bases: TGCAGCGTCGAACAGGGGGCAGGGAACTATGGCTACACCTTC. Translating it yields CSVEQGAGNYGYTF.